This T cell receptor (beta chain) came from a study of human T cells and chemical hapten exposure. Overall study results and limits: Expanded TCRs created a significantly greater count of big CDR3 similarity clusters than controls did.

TCRdb redid the calling of the RACE reads with MiXCR, one entry per CDR3 protein. Here the sample spans around 380,000 distinct CDR3 sequences, roughly 5% being singletons. In its sample, this clonotype was seen many times. Antigen specificity is unknown. Time point denoted: patch test 1, 2 weeks after DPC sensitization. The treatment is: therapeutic diphenylcyclopropenone sensitization with weekly scalp DPC. This CDR3 is 15 amino acids long. Germline V CDR1 and CDR2: MGHRA, YSYEKL. V was clipped by 3 bases and J by 3 bases; unmatched bases: 4. Sequenced material: whole blood, taken in connection with sensitization to the hapten diphenylcyclopropenone (DPC). The V and J genes are TRBV4-1 and TRBJ1-4; 7 nucleotides align to TRBD1. The origin of this receptor is a woman aged 45-65 years with alopecia areata. Some clones in this sample may be carry-over from other donors' samples. The CDR3 sequence: CASSQTDRANEKLFF. CDR3 nucleotides: TGCGCCAGCAGCCAGACCGACAGGGCTAATGAAAAACTGTTTTTT.